This TCR beta chain is drawn from a study of identical twins. The CDR3 is 12 residues long. CDR1 and CDR2 from the germline V gene are SQVTM and ANQGSEA. V lost 1 base, J lost 3 bases, and 7 bases lay in between. There are a few counts of this clonotype. Via MiXCR, TCRdb re-called the 5' RACE reads, giving one row per CDR3 protein. The profile shows about 240,000 distinct CDR3 sequences, 6% to 8.5% of them singletons. Healthy Caucasians made up all donors. This sample also appeared in a second study, on yellow fever vaccine responses in identical twins.

Source material: CD8+ T cells sorted from blood. The source is a woman in her late teens or twenties in good health. This chain connects TRBV29-1 to TRBJ2-7; D unclear. CDR3 protein: CSVEVANYEQYF. Written as DNA, the CDR3 is TGCAGCGTTGAAGTTGCTAACTACGAGCAGTACTTC.